Included here is one T cell receptor beta chain sequence, with context. This entry is derived from a study of graft-versus-host responses after intestinal transplantation. Study summary: Each of the recipients got a multivisceral, liver-intestinal, or isolated intestinal transplant. Anti-thymocyte globulin was used for induction in all recipients, who then took tacrolimus and steroids for roughly 3 years.

Generated by immunoSEQ multiplex PCR, the TCRdb table keeps only in-frame clones and is missing some. Of thousands of clones listed, 30% were seen once; the top ten hold 3.5% to 4%. General study points: GvH clones occurred in recipient marrow; some first appeared in ileum or blood. Individuals carrying graft-donor T cell macrochimerism showed high graft-versus-host to host-versus-graft clonal ratios in allografts.

Germline V lookup: CDR1 SGHAT, CDR2 FQNNGV. Trimming removed 3 bases at V and 9 bases at J, with 6 bases between. CDR3 length equals 11 residues. This specimen was alloreactive CD4+ T cells from a mixed lymphocyte reaction culture, taken before transplantation. Stated subset: CFSE-low proliferating T cells sorted from roughly six-day pre-transplant mixed lymphocyte reaction (GvH or HvG direction). This rearrangement joins TRBV11-2 to TRBJ1-3, with D unclear. The receptor comes from a human patient who was an organ donor for intestinal transplantation. CDR3 region: CASSLSGTIYF. The CDR3 DNA reads TGTGCCAGCAGCTTGTCAGGCACCATATATTTT.